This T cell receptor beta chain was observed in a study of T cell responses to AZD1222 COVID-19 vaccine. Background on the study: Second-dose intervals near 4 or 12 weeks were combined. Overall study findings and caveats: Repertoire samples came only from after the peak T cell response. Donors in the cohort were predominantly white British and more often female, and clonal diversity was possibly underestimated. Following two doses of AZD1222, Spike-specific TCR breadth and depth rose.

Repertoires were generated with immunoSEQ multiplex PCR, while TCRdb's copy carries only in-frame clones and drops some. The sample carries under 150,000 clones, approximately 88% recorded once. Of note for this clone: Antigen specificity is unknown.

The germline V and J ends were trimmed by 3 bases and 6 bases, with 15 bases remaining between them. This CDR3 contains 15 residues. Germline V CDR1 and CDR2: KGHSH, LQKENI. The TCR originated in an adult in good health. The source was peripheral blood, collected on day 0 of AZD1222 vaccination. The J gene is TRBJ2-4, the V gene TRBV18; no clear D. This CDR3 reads CASSPTDRALNIQYF. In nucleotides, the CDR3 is TGTGCCAGCTCACCTACCGACCGAGCCCTAAACATTCAGTACTTC.